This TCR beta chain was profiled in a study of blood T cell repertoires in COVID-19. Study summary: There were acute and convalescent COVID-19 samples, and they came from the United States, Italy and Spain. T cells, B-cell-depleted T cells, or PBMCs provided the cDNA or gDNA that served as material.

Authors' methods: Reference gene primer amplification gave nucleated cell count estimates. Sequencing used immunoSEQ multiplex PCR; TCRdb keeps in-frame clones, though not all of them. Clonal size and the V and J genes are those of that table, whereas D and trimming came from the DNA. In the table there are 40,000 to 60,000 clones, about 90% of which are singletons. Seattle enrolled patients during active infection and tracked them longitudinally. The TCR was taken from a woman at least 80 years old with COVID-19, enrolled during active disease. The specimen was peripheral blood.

The CDR3 spells CASSPTSGRNNEQFF. The CDR3 DNA is TGTGCCAGCTCACCTACTAGCGGGAGGAACAATGAGCAGTTCTTC. The chain links TRBV18 to TRBJ2-1; TRBD2 matches at 12 bases. The CDR3 loop spans 15 amino acids. Trimming at V came to 3 bases and at J to 5 bases, leaving 2 bases not matched to a gene. Germline loops: CDR1 KGHSH, CDR2 LQKENI.